This TCR beta chain comes out of a study of regulatory T cells in long-lasting Graves disease. Trimming pared 0 bases from V and 9 bases from J, leaving 9 bases between. This CDR3 spans 13 amino acids. Germline lookup yields CDR1 MNHEY and CDR2 SVGAGI. Arm-PCR of CDR3 regions with iRepertoire HTBI primers generated TCR beta libraries. TCRdb itself ran the multiplex PCR reads through MiXCR, one entry per CDR3 protein. The sample lists hundreds of thousands of distinct CDR3 sequences; around 17% were seen once. Stated time point: newly diagnosed GD, antithyroid drugs for less than 3 months. After RNA was extracted from PBMCs, the TCR library was made from it. Study observations and caveats: Rather than thyroid tissue, only peripheral blood underwent study. Favored usage of TRBV28, TRBJ1-2 and TRBJ2-5 was recorded in persistent disease.

This clonotype showed up many times. Antigen unknown. These data were also filed under a second study, of T cells in Graves' hyperthyroidism and ophthalmopathy. From that report: It was considered stable Graves' hyperthyroidism when ophthalmopathy did not progress within 18 months. Most clonotypes that expanded in the thyroid above 0.001 also showed up in blood.

This sequence was found in a woman in her twenties or thirties with Graves disease. Specimen: peripheral blood mononuclear cells (PBMCs), collected at new diagnosis, from a patient treated with antithyroid drugs. This chain joins TRBV6-5 and TRBJ2-1; no clear D. The CDR3 here is CASSYSGSPEQFF. For the CDR3, the DNA is TGTGCCAGCAGTTACTCGGGTAGCCCTGAGCAGTTCTTC.